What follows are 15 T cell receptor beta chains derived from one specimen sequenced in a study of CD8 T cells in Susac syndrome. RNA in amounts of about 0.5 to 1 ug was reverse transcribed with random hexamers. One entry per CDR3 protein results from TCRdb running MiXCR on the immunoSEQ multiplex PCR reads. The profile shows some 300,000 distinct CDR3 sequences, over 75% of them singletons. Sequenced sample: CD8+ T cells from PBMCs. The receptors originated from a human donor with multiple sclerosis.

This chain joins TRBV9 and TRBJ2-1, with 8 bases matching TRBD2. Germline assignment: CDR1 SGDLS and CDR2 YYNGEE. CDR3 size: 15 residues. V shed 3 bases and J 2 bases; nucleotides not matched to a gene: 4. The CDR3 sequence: CASSAGTRAYNEQFF. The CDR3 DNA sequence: TGTGCCAGCAGCGCCGGGACTAGGGCCTACAATGAGCAGTTCTTC.

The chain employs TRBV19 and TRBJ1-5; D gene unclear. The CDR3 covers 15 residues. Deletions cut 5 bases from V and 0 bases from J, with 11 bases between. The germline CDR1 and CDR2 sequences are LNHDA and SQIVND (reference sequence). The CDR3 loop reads CASSWTEYSNQPQHF. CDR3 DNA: TGTGCCAGTAGTTGGACGGAATATAGCAATCAGCCCCAGCATTTT.

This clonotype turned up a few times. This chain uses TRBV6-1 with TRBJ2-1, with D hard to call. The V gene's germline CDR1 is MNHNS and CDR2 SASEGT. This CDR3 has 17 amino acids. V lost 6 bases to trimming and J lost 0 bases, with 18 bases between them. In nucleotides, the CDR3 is TGTGCCAGCAGACCCCCCCCATTAGAGAGCTCCTACAATGAGCAGTTCTTC. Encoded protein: CASRPPPLESSYNEQFF.

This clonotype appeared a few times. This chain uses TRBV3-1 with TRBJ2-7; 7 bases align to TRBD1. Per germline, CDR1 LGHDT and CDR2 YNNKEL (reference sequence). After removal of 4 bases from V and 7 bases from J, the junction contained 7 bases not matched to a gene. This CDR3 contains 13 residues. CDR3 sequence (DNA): TGTGCCAGCAGCCTAACAGGGGAGTTGGAGCAGTACTTC. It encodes CASSLTGELEQYF.

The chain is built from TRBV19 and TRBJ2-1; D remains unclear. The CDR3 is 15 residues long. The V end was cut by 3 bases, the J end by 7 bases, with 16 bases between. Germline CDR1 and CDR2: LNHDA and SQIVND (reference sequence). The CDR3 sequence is CASSMTVYPRNEQFF. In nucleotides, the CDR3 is TGTGCCAGTAGTATGACGGTGTACCCGAGGAATGAGCAGTTCTTC.

This CDR3 reads CASSQDEAAASTNEKLFF. Written as DNA, the CDR3 is TGTGCCAGCAGCCAAGATGAGGCGGCAGCTTCAACTAATGAAAAACTGTTTTTT. The J gene is TRBJ1-4, the V gene TRBV4-2; no reliable D call. Per germline, CDR1 LGHNA and CDR2 YNFKEQ. Trimming removed 0 bases from V and 0 bases from J, with 14 bases in between. CDR3 length: 18 residues.

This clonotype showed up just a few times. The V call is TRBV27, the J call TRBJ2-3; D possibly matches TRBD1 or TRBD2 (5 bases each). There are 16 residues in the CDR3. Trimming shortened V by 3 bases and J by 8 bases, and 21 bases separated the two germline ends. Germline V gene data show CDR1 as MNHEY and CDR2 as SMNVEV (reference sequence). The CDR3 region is CASSLVGFGAIGTQYF. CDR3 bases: TGTGCCAGCAGTTTGGTAGGGTTCGGGGCGATAGGTACGCAGTATTTT.

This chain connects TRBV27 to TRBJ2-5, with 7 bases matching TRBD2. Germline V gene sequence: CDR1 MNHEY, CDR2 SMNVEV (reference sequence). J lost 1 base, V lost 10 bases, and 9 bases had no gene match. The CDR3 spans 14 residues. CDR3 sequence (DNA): TGTGCCACCGCGGAAGCGGGGCCCCAAGAGACCCAGTACTTC. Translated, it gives CATAEAGPQETQYF.

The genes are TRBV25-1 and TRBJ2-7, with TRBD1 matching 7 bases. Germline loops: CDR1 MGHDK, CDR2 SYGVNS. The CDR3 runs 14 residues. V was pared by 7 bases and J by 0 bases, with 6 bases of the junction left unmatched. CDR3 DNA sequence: TGTGCCAGCACCGGGACAGATCCCTCCTACGAGCAGTACTTC. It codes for CASTGTDPSYEQYF.

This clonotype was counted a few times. CDR3 nucleotides: TGTGCCAGCAGTTACTCGGGACTAGGCGTCGAGCAGTACTTC. Amino acid sequence: CASSYSGLGVEQYF. This chain uses TRBV6-5 with TRBJ2-7; 8 nucleotides line up with TRBD2. V lost 0 bases and J lost 6; bases outside the gene matches: 4. The CDR3 is 14 residues long. Germline-derived CDR1 and CDR2 are MNHEY and SVGAGI.

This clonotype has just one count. The CDR3 spells CASSPWGQGAGTDTQYF. DNA of the CDR3: TGTGCCAGCAGCCCATGGGGACAGGGGGCTGGCACAGATACGCAGTATTTT. The chain couples TRBV7-2 to TRBJ2-3, with 12 bases that match TRBD1. Trimming removed 5 bases from V and 1 base from J; junction bases left unmatched: 7. The CDR3 is made up of 17 amino acids. CDR1 and CDR2 (germline): SGHTA, FQGNSA.

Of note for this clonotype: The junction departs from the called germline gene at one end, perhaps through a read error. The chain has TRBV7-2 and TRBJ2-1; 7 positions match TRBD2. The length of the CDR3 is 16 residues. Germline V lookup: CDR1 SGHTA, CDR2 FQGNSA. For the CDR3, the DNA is TGTGCCAGCAGCTTAGACCGGGGAGGGCCGTTCAATGAGCAGCTCTTC. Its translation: CASSLDRGGPFNEQLF.

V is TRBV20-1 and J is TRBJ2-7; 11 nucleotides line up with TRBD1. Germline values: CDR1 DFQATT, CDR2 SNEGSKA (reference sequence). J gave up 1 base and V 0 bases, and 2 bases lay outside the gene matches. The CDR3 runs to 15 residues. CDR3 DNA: TGCAGTGCTAGAGATGGGACAGGGGGATCCTACGAGCAGTACTTC. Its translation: CSARDGTGGSYEQYF.

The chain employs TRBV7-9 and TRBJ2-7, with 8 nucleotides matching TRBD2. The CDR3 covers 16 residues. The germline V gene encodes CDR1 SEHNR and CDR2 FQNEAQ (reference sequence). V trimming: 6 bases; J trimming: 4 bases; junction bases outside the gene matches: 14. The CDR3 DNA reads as TGTGCCAGCAGTGGGGTGGGCCCGACTAGCGCTTACGAGCAGTACTTC. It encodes CASSGVGPTSAYEQYF.

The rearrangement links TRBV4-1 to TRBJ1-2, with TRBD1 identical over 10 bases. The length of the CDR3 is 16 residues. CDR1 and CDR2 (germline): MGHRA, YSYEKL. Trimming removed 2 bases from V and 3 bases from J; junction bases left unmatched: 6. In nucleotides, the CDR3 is TGCGCCAGCAGCCAACCAGTAGGGACAGGGGACTATGGCTACACCTTC. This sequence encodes CASSQPVGTGDYGYTF.